This T cell receptor beta chain derives from a study of blood T cell repertoires in COVID-19. Study-wide background: T cells, B-cell-depleted T cells, or PBMCs provided the cDNA or gDNA that served as material.

The CDR3 is made up of 15 amino acids. Trimming left V 0 bases short and J 5 bases short, with 13 bases between. CDR1 and CDR2 from the germline V gene are LGHNA and YNFKEQ. The method was immunoSEQ multiplex PCR; TCRdb's version includes in-frame clones alone and lacks a portion of them. The sample gives some 100,000 clones, around nine tenths of which show up once; 9% to 12% is in the top ten. The sample taken for sequencing was peripheral blood. The chain links TRBV4-2 to TRBJ2-5; D is unresolved. The TCR sequence derives from a man aged 45-60 years with acute or convalescent COVID-19. CDR3 region: CASSQDNIPRETQYF. Here the CDR3 DNA reads TGTGCCAGCAGCCAAGATAATATCCCTCGGGAGACCCAGTACTTC.